Sequencing of this T cell receptor beta chain was carried out in a study of CD8 T cells in Susac syndrome. Study-level background: There were Susac syndrome patients who were therapy-naive at blood draw, others on corticosteroids, and others on intravenous immunoglobulin alone.

RNA was extracted with the RNeasy kit, and a quantity of roughly 0.45 to 1 ug was reverse transcribed using random hexamers. A multiplex approach, immunoSEQ multiplex PCR, amplified TCR beta CDR3 across 54 Vbeta and 13 Jbeta. TCRdb fed the immunoSEQ multiplex PCR reads into MiXCR, producing one record per CDR3 protein. The profile shows approximately 94,000 distinct CDR3 sequences, 95% of them singletons. About this clonotype itself: Its specificity is not known.

The CDR3 runs to 13 residues. Germline values: CDR1 SQVTM, CDR2 ANQGSEA. V gave up 5 bases and J gave up 7 bases; unmatched junction bases: 8. General study results and limits: Roughly five Susac-specific public clones appeared in CD8+ TEMRA repertoires, and around 16 in total CD8+ repertoires.

Negative isolation yielded CD8+ and CD4+ T cells; FACS enriched TEMRA cells. The chain carries TRBV29-1 and TRBJ1-2; 9 positions match TRBD1. Sequencing input: CD8+ T cells from PBMCs. The clonotype comes from a human donor with Susac syndrome. CDR3 DNA sequence: TGCAGCGTTCCGGGACAGGGAGGATTTGGCTACACCTTC. Translated, it gives CSVPGQGGFGYTF.